A single sample gave rise to the 30 T cell receptor beta chains below, sequenced in a study of cytotoxic CD8 clonotypes in ibrutinib-treated CLL. Some clones are missing from TCRdb's copy, which holds only in-frame ones; the method was immunoSEQ multiplex PCR. The sample shows roughly 330,000 clones, roughly 70% of them seen only once. The sample was PBMCs, taken after 36 months of ibrutinib treatment. These receptors came from a human donor with chronic lymphocytic leukemia.

This rearrangement joins TRBV9 to TRBJ2-3, with a tentative D call TRBD1 (6 bases). This CDR3 has 15 amino acids. CDR1 and CDR2 (germline): SGDLS, YYNGEE. V lost 0 bases, J lost 3 bases, and 11 bases lay in between. The CDR3 reads CASSVVGAATDTQYF. CDR3 nucleotide sequence: TGTGCCAGCAGCGTAGTGGGGGCCGCGACAGATACGCAGTATTTT.

This clone was seen a few times. The V gene is TRBV5-6, the J gene TRBJ2-1; TRBD1 aligns across 7 bases. The CDR3 spans 14 residues. J gave up 4 bases and V 4 bases, and 5 bases lay outside the gene matches. The V gene's germline CDR1 is SGHDT and CDR2 YYEEEE. The CDR3 nucleotides are TGTGCCAGCAGCCCACAGGGGTGGTACAATGAGCAGTTCTTC. Its translation: CASSPQGWYNEQFF. The variable domain in full, completed from reference TRBV5-6 and TRBJ2-1, reads DAGVTQSPTHLIKTRGQQVTLRCSPKSGHDTVSWYQQALGQGPQFIFQYYEEEERQRGNFPDRFSGHQFPNYSSELNVNALLLGDSALYLCASSPQGWYNEQFFGPGTRLTVL.

The rearrangement joins TRBV18 to TRBJ1-3; maybe TRBD1 (6 bases). The CDR3 runs 16 residues. Trimming cost V 2 bases and J 1 base, with 12 bases left between them. CDR1 is KGHSH, CDR2 LQKENI, per germline. Here the CDR3 DNA reads TGTGCCAGCTCACCAAACAGGGTCAGTTCTGGAAACACCATATATTTT. Translation gives CASSPNRVSSGNTIYF.

The chain employs TRBV4-3 and TRBJ1-2; D is unclear. Trimming shortened V by 1 base and J by 6 bases, and 18 bases separated the two germline ends. The CDR3 is made up of 16 amino acids. Germline CDR1 reads LGHNA; CDR2 reads YSLEER. The CDR3 DNA sequence: TGCGCCAGCAGCCAAGGAGTTCTGGGGAACGGCGATGGCTACACCTTC. Encoded protein: CASSQGVLGNGDGYTF.

The CDR3 bases are TGCGCCAGCAGCTTGTTTTGGATGGGGGAGCTGTTTTTT. It specifies CASSLFWMGELFF. The genes are TRBV5-1 and TRBJ2-2; D unresolved. In germline, CDR1 is SGHRS, CDR2 YFSETQ. Trimming shortened V by 1 base and J by 8 bases, and 9 bases separated the two germline ends. This CDR3 comprises 13 residues.

The genes are TRBV10-1 and TRBJ2-5; D ambiguous. This CDR3 has 14 residues. V was cut by 1 base and J by 3 bases, with 9 bases left in between. Germline V CDR1 and CDR2: WNHNN, SYGVQD (reference sequence). CDR3 residues: CASSEFAEKETQYF. The CDR3 region has the DNA TGCGCCAGCAGTGAGTTCGCGGAGAAAGAGACCCAGTACTTC.

The chain links TRBV7-8 to TRBJ2-3; tentative D call: TRBD1 (6 bases). CDR1 is SGHVS, CDR2 FQNEAQ, per germline. The germline V and J ends were trimmed by 0 bases and 2 bases, with 12 bases remaining between them. This CDR3 spans 16 amino acids. DNA of the CDR3: TGTGCCAGCAGCTTAGCGAGCTACAGGGTCACAGATACGCAGTATTTT. Protein sequence: CASSLASYRVTDTQYF.

Only one count was recorded for this clone. The chain has TRBV11-2 and TRBJ1-2; possibly TRBD1 for D (6 bases). Germline-derived CDR1 and CDR2 are SGHAT and FQNNGV. V was pared by 3 bases and J by 4 bases, with 18 bases between. This CDR3 has 16 amino acids. The CDR3 region is CASSFWGRGLIYGYTF. CDR3 bases: TGTGCCAGCAGCTTTTGGGGTCGGGGGCTCATCTATGGCTACACCTTC.

The chain links TRBV6-4 to TRBJ1-6, with 9 bases fitting TRBD1. Germline values: CDR1 MRHNA, CDR2 SNTAGT. This CDR3 is 13 amino acids long. The V gene end was trimmed by 5 bases and the J gene end by 7 bases; junction bases not matched to a gene: 0. The CDR3 loop reads CASSTGGNSPLHF. In DNA form, the CDR3 reads TGTGCCAGCAGTACAGGGGGCAATTCACCCCTCCACTTT.

Turning to this clone: The sample contains more than one DNA sequence encoding this CDR3. This sequence joins TRBV5-1 and TRBJ2-7; TRBD1 agrees at 8 bases. Germline V gives CDR1 SGHRS, CDR2 YFSETQ. V shed 4 bases and J 3 bases; nucleotides not matched to a gene: 3. The CDR3 runs to 13 residues. Here the CDR3 DNA reads TGCGCCAGCAGCACTGGACAGGGCTACGAGCAGTACTTC. This codes for CASSTGQGYEQYF.

Here the CDR3 reads CASSQGTGKKYGYTF. CDR3 coding DNA: TGTGCCAGCAGCCAAGGGACAGGGAAGAAGTATGGCTACACCTTC. The rearrangement links TRBV4-2 to TRBJ1-2; 8 bases fit TRBD1. The V segment lost 1 base and the J segment 5 bases; nucleotides outside the gene matches: 6. There are 15 residues in the CDR3. Looked up from germline, CDR1 is LGHNA and CDR2 is YNFKEQ.

The V gene is TRBV18, the J gene TRBJ1-2; weak D call: TRBD1 (6 bases). The V and J ends lost 6 bases and 6 bases respectively, with 17 bases between them. Germline values: CDR1 KGHSH, CDR2 LQKENI. This CDR3 has 14 residues. The CDR3 region has the DNA TGTGCCAGCTCGCTCGACCGGGACATCAATGGCTACACCTTC. As protein: CASSLDRDINGYTF.

This CDR3 reads CSVETGTVNTEAFF. DNA for the CDR3: TGCAGCGTTGAGACAGGGACGGTGAACACTGAAGCTTTCTTT. V is TRBV29-1 and J is TRBJ1-1; 7 bases are shared with TRBD1. The V gene's germline CDR1 is SQVTM and CDR2 ANQGSEA. J lost 0 bases, V lost 3 bases, and 4 bases had no gene match. The CDR3 runs 14 residues.

The rearrangement joins TRBV5-1 to TRBJ2-1; 12 positions match TRBD2. Germline trimming cut 4 bases from V and 5 bases from J; bases unmatched to any gene: 22. The CDR3 extends over 21 amino acids. Germline V lookup: CDR1 SGHRS, CDR2 YFSETQ. The CDR3 loop is CASSPQPTSGRDLILNNEQFF. As DNA, the CDR3 is TGCGCCAGCAGCCCCCAACCGACTAGCGGGAGAGATCTAATCCTTAACAATGAGCAGTTCTTC.

V usage is TRBV5-4 and J usage is TRBJ2-1; no clear D gene. This CDR3 has 12 residues. V was shortened by 2 bases and J by 7 bases, with 7 bases between the two germline ends. Germline CDR1 and CDR2: SGHNT and YYREEE (reference sequence). The CDR3 loop is CASSFFRNEQFF. The CDR3 DNA follows: TGTGCCAGCAGCTTTTTCCGTAATGAGCAGTTCTTC.

The rearrangement links TRBV2 to TRBJ2-2; perhaps TRBD1 as D (6 bases). This CDR3 has 14 amino acids. In germline, CDR1 is SNHLY, CDR2 FYNNEI. Trimming took off 5 bases at V and 1 base at J, with 8 bases between the two ends. Here the CDR3 reads CASSRQENTGELFF. DNA of the CDR3: TGTGCCAGCAGTAGACAGGAGAACACCGGGGAGCTGTTTTTT.

This CDR3 is CASSLTGDEQFF. The CDR3, as DNA: TGTGCCAGCAGTTTAACCGGAGATGAGCAGTTCTTC. J is TRBJ2-1 and V is TRBV27; no clear D gene. The CDR3 consists of 12 residues. Trimming removed 2 bases at V and 8 bases at J, with 7 bases between. Germline V gene sequence: CDR1 MNHEY, CDR2 SMNVEV (reference sequence).

The sample holds a few counts of this clone. This chain links TRBV19 with TRBJ1-2, with D tentatively TRBD1 (5 bases). The CDR3 is 13 amino acids. Germline V gene lookup returns CDR1 LNHDA and CDR2 SQIVND (reference sequence). V lost 7 bases to trimming and J lost 0 bases, with 9 bases between them. CDR3 in amino acids: CASTTAPNYGYTF. Written as DNA, the CDR3 is TGTGCCAGTACGACAGCTCCTAACTATGGCTACACCTTC. The whole variable domain, remainder taken from reference TRBV19 and TRBJ1-2, is DGGITQSPKYLFRKEGQNVTLSCEQNLNHDAMYWYRQDPGQGLRLIYYSQIVNDFQKGDIAEGYSVSREKKESFPLTVTSAQKNPTAFYLCASTTAPNYGYTFGSGTRLTVV.

This clone was counted a single time. The V call is TRBV29-1, the J call TRBJ2-3; perhaps TRBD1 as D (6 bases). The CDR3 runs to 12 residues. The V end lost 3 bases, the J end lost 4 bases, and 8 bases lay between the germline ends. Germline V gives CDR1 SQVTM, CDR2 ANQGSEA. This chain's CDR3 is CSVEGAPDTQYF. CDR3 sequence (DNA): TGCAGCGTTGAGGGGGCCCCAGATACGCAGTATTTT.

This clone was observed a few times. The chain carries TRBV7-2 and TRBJ1-2, with 10 bases aligning to TRBD1. This CDR3 region has 15 residues. The V and J ends lost 5 bases and 6 bases, in that order; junction bases with no gene match: 9. CDR1 and CDR2 from the germline V gene are SGHTA and FQGNSA. CDR3 protein: CASSPGQGVVDGYTF. The CDR3 coding sequence is TGTGCCAGCAGCCCAGGACAGGGGGTCGTAGATGGCTACACCTTC.

This clone has only a few counts. The rearrangement links TRBV2 to TRBJ1-5; the match to TRBD1 covers 8 bases. The CDR3 totals 13 residues. V was clipped by 4 bases and J by 5 bases; unmatched bases: 1. Germline values: CDR1 SNHLY, CDR2 FYNNEI. DNA of the CDR3: TGTGCCAGCAGTGTGGACAGGGATCAGCCCCAGCATTTT. It yields the protein CASSVDRDQPQHF. The whole variable domain, filled in from reference TRBV2 and TRBJ1-5, reads EPEVTQTPSHQVTQMGQEVILRCVPISNHLYFYWYRQILGQKVEFLVSFYNNEISEKSEIFDDQFSVERPDGSNFTLKIRSTKLEDSAMYFCASSVDRDQPQHFGDGTRLSIL.

This clone was detected only a few times. The chain links TRBV5-1 to TRBJ1-2; tentatively, D is TRBD1 (5 bases). V lost 0 bases to trimming and J lost 4 bases, with 16 bases between them. The CDR3 runs to 16 residues. Germline V lookup: CDR1 SGHRS, CDR2 YFSETQ. The CDR3 spells CASSLVVSPGGYGYTF. DNA for the CDR3: TGCGCCAGCAGCTTGGTGGTTAGCCCCGGGGGCTATGGCTACACCTTC.

This clone has more than one count but fewer than ten. The chain links TRBV23-1 to TRBJ2-3; D is perhaps TRBD2 (5 bases). TRBV23-1 is annotated as an ORF whose role is uncertain. The CDR3 sequence is 13 residues long. V lost 3 bases, J lost 4 bases, and 8 bases lay in between. CDR3 nucleotides: TGCGCCAGCAGTCATCCTAGCCCAGATACGCAGTATTTT. Translation gives CASSHPSPDTQYF.

The gene calls are TRBV18 and TRBJ2-5, with 12 bases identical to TRBD2. CDR3 length: 16 amino acids. V trimming: 4 bases; J trimming: 2 bases; junction bases outside the gene matches: 5. Germline loops: CDR1 KGHSH, CDR2 LQKENI. The CDR3 sequence is CASSLRTSGMQETQYF. CDR3 nucleotides: TGTGCCAGCTCACTGAGGACTAGCGGGATGCAAGAGACCCAGTACTTC. The full variable domain, its missing parts supplied by reference TRBV18 and TRBJ2-5, is NAGVMQNPRHLVRRRGQEARLRCSPMKGHSHVYWYRQLPEEGLKFMVYLQKENIIDESGMPKERFSAEFPKEGPSILRIQQVVRGDSAAYFCASSLRTSGMQETQYFGPGTRLLVL.

The chain carries TRBV5-4 and TRBJ1-2; 7 bases line up with TRBD1. With V trimmed by 4 bases and J by 5 bases, 14 bases remained unmatched. The CDR3 spans 16 residues. Germline CDR1 reads SGHNT; CDR2 reads YYREEE (reference sequence). The CDR3 DNA reads as TGTGCCAGCAGCCCCGGGACAGCTCGGGCCGGATATGGCTACACCTTC. Translation: CASSPGTARAGYGYTF.

The CDR3 DNA reads as TGTGCCAGCAGTTACTCATACCGGGGTAGCAGGGAGACCCAGTACTTC. Protein sequence: CASSYSYRGSRETQYF. The J gene is TRBJ2-5, the V gene TRBV6-5; D may be TRBD2 (5 bases). CDR3 size: 16 residues. V was shortened by 0 bases and J by 5 bases, with 16 bases between the two germline ends. Germline assignment: CDR1 MNHEY and CDR2 SVGAGI.

V is TRBV9 and J is TRBJ2-5, with 7 nucleotides matching TRBD2. This CDR3 is 13 amino acids long. J was trimmed by 7 bases and V by 0 bases; bases with no gene match: 3. The germline gives CDR1 SGDLS, CDR2 YYNGEE. The CDR3 sequence is CASSVAGGGTQYF. In DNA, the CDR3 is TGTGCCAGCAGCGTAGCGGGGGGTGGGACCCAGTACTTC.

The chain links TRBV2 to TRBJ2-3, with TRBD1 identical over 8 bases. The CDR3 totals 14 residues. V shed 7 bases, J shed 2 bases, and the junction held 5 bases outside the gene matches. The germline gives CDR1 SNHLY, CDR2 FYNNEI. The CDR3 bases are TGTGCCAGCACCGGGGACAGGAACACAGATACGCAGTATTTT. Protein sequence: CASTGDRNTDTQYF.

The chain recombines TRBV7-2 with TRBJ2-7, with 7 positions matching TRBD2. This CDR3 comprises 15 residues. V dropped 4 bases and J dropped 4; count of bases not matched to a gene: 10. CDR1 is SGHTA and CDR2 is FQGNSA in the germline V gene. The CDR3 is CASSSGLGIGYEQYF. CDR3 DNA sequence: TGTGCCAGCAGCTCCGGACTAGGGATAGGTTACGAGCAGTACTTC.

The chain uses TRBV18 and TRBJ2-7; 8 nucleotides line up with TRBD2. CDR3 size: 15 residues. Germline loops: CDR1 KGHSH, CDR2 LQKENI. The trim removed 0 bases at V and 2 bases at J, leaving 3 bases unmatched. CDR3 in DNA: TGTGCCAGCTCACCACCGGCGGGGGGAACCTACGAGCAGTACTTC. It encodes CASSPPAGGTYEQYF.